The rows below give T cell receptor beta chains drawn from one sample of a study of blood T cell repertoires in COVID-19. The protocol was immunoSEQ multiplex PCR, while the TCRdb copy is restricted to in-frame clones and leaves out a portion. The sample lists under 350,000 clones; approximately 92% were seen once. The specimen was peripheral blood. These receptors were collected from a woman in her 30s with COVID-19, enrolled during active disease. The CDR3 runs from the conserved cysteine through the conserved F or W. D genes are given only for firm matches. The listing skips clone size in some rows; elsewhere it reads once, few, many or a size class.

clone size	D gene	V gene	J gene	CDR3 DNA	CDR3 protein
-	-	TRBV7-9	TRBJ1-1	TGTGCCAGCAGCTTAGCGTTGGGCAGGGTGGGGGCGAACACTGAAGCTTTCTTT	CASSLALGRVGANTEAFF
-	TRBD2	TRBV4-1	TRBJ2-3	TGCGCCAGCAGCCAACGACTAGCGGGAGGCCCCACAGATACGCAGTATTTT	CASSQRLAGGPTDTQYF
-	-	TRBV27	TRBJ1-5	TGTGCCAGCCCCCCGCACCTATGGAATCAGCCCCAGCATTTT	CASPPHLWNQPQHF
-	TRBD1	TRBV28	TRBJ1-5	TGTGCCAGCAGTACAGGGGTACAGCCCCAGCATTTT	CASSTGVQPQHF
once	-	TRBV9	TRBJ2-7	TGTGCCAGCAGCGTAGATCCGGGTATCTACGAGCAGTACTTC	CASSVDPGIYEQYF
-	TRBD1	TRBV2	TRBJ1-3	TGTGCCAGCAGATCCGGGACAGCAGCTGGAAACACCATATATTTT	CASRSGTAAGNTIYF
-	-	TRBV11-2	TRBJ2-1	TGTGCCAGCAGCTTAGCCCGCTCCTACAATGAGCAGTTCTTC	CASSLARSYNEQFF
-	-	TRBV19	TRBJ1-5	TGTGCCAGTAGGATCCAGAACCTTCCCGATCAGCCCCAGCATTTT	CASRIQNLPDQPQHF
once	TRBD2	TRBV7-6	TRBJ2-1	TGTGCCAGCAGCTTAGGGGCGGGAGGGAGCAATGAGCAGTTCTTC	CASSLGAGGSNEQFF
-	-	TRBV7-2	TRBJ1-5	TGTGCCAGCAGCTTAGTGGTACAGAGCAATCAGCCCCAGCATTTT	CASSLVVQSNQPQHF
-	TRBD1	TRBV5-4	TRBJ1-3	TGTGCCAGCAGCTCCGGGACAGGGGCCGGAAACACCATATATTTT	CASSSGTGAGNTIYF
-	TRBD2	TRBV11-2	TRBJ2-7	TGTGCCAGCAGCCCCTGGACTAGCGGCATCTACGAGCAGTACTTC	CASSPWTSGIYEQYF
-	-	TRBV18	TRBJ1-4	TGTGCCAGCTCACCACAGAGGGCTTGGGGAAAACTGTTTTTT	CASSPQRAWGKLFF
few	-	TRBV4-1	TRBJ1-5	TGCGCCAGCAGCCAAGTACGGGGCAATCAGCCCCAGCATTTT	CASSQVRGNQPQHF
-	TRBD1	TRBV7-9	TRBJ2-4	TGTGCCAGCAGCTTAGATCAGGGGGCTTTAGCCAAAAACATTCAGTACTTC	CASSLDQGALAKNIQYF
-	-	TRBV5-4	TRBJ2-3	TGTGCCAGCAGCCCCAGGGCCTCCATCACAGATACGCAGTATTTT	CASSPRASITDTQYF
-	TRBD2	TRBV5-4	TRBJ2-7	TGTGCCAGCAGCTTGAAACAGGGCAGCACGGGAGGGCAATACTACGAGCAGTACTTC	CASSLKQGSTGGQYYEQYF
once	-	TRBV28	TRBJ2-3	TGTGCCAGCAGTTCAAGAGGCGATACGCAGTATTTT	CASSSRGDTQYF
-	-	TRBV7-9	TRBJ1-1	TGTGCCAGCAGCCACTCCCCATCTAGTGTACGCCCGGACACTGAAGCTTTCTTT	CASSHSPSSVRPDTEAFF
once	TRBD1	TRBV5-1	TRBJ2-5	TGCGCCAGCAGCTTAGGACAGGTGACCCAAGAGACCCAGTACTTC	CASSLGQVTQETQYF
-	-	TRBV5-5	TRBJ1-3	TGTGCCAGCAGCTTGGCCGAGGGAAACACCATATATTTT	CASSLAEGNTIYF
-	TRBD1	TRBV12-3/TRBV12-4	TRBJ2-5	TGTGCCAGCAGGCCGACAGGGCAAGAGACCCAGTACTTC	CASRPTGQETQYF
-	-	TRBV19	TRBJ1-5	TGTGCCAGTAACGTGCGGCGGGGCAATCAGCCCCAGCATTTT	CASNVRRGNQPQHF
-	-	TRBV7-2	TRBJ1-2	TGTGCCAGCAGCCCGGAACAGGGTACAAGCTACACCTTC	CASSPEQGTSYTF
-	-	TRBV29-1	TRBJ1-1	TGCAGCGTTGGGGGGGGGACTGAAGCTTTCTTT	CSVGGGTEAFF
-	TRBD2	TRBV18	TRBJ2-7	TGTGCCAGCTCACCACCGGGAGTTAGCGGGAGGCTGAGCTCCTACGAGCAGTACTTC	CASSPPGVSGRLSSYEQYF
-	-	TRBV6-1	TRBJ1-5	TGTGCCAGCAGTGAAGCGGGGGGGGCCCATCAGCCCCAGCATTTT	CASSEAGGAHQPQHF
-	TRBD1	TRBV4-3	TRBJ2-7	TGCGCCAGCAGCCAAGTCCTTGGGACAGGGGTTTCGTACGAGCAGTACTTC	CASSQVLGTGVSYEQYF
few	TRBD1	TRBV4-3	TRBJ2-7	TGCGCCAGCAGCCAAGAGGAGACAGGGAGCTACGAGCAGTACTTC	CASSQEETGSYEQYF
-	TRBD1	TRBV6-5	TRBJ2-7	TGTGCCAGCAGTCCAGTCGTACAGGGGGACTACGAGCAGTACTTC	CASSPVVQGDYEQYF
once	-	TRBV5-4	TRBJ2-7	TGTGCCAGCAGCCCGGTCCCTAGCGCCGCCTCCTACGAGCAGTACTTC	CASSPVPSAASYEQYF
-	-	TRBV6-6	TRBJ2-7	TGTGCCAGCAGGAACCCAATCCGGACTGAGCAGTACTTC	CASRNPIRTEQYF
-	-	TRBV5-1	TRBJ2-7	TGCGCCAGCAGCTACCCAGGGACCTACGAGCAGTACTTC	CASSYPGTYEQYF
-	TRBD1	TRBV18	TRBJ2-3	TGTGCCAGCTCACCACTCCGGACAGGACCCAGCCCAGATACGCAGTATTTT	CASSPLRTGPSPDTQYF
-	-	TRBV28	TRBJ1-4	TGTGCCAGCAGTGTAATGACAGGCTCTAATGAAAAACTGTTTTTT	CASSVMTGSNEKLFF
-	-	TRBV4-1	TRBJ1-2	TGCGCCAGCAGCCAGAGGGGAGGGGATGGCTACACCTTC	CASSQRGGDGYTF
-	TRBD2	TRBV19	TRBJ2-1	TGTGCCAGTAGTCTGGGACTAGCGGGGGATTGGCATGAGCAGTTCTTC	CASSLGLAGDWHEQFF
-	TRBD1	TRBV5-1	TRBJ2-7	TGCGCCAGCGGAACAGGGGGCTTCTACGAGCAGTACTTC	CASGTGGFYEQYF
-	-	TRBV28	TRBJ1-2	TGTGCCAGCAGTCAACGGGGTGGCTATGGCTACACCTTC	CASSQRGGYGYTF
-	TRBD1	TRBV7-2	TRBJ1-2	TGTGCCAGCAGCCCAGACGGGACAGCCTATGGCTACACCTTC	CASSPDGTAYGYTF
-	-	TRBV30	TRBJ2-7	TGTGCCCGCTCCGCAGGGAATTCCTACGAGCAGTACTTC	CARSAGNSYEQYF
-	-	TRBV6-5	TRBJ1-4	TGTGCCAGCGGCTACAGATTAGAAAAACTGTTTTTT	CASGYRLEKLFF
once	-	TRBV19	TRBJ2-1	TGTGCCAGTAGTATAGGAGACAGGTGGACTGAGCAGTTCTTC	CASSIGDRWTEQFF
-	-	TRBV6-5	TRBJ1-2	TGTGCCAGCAGCACCGGACAGTATGGCTACACCTTC	CASSTGQYGYTF
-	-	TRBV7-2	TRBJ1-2	TGTGCCAGCAGCCTCGAACTGCGTTATAACTATGGCTACACCTTC	CASSLELRYNYGYTF
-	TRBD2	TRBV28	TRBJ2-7	TGTGCCAGCAGTCTACGGACTAGCGGGAGGCATAACGAGCAGTACTTC	CASSLRTSGRHNEQYF
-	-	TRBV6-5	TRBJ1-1	TGTGCCAGCAGCCCCGGGGTCGGGGGAGCTTTCTTT	CASSPGVGGAFF